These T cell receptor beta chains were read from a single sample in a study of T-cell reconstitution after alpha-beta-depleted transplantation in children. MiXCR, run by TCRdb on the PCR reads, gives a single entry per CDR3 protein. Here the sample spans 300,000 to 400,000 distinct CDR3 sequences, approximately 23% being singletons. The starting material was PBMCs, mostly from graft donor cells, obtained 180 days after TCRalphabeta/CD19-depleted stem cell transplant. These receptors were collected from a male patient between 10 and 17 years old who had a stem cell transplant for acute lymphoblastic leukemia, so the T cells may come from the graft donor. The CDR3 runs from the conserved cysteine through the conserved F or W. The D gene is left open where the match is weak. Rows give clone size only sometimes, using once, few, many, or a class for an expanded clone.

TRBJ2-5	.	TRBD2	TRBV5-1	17	CASSFKGLAGLVETQYF	TGCGCCAGCAGCTTTAAGGGGCTAGCGGGATTGGTGGAGACCCAGTACTTC
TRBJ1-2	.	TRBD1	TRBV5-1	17	CASTLGTGGGISYGYTF	TGCGCCAGCACCCTAGGGACAGGGGGCGGAATCTCCTATGGCTACACCTTC
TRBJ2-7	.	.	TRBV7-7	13	CASSLSRGAGQYF	TGTGCCAGCAGCTTATCCAGAGGGGCTGGGCAGTACTTC
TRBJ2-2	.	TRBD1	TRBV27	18	CASSFLPGQGLEAGELFF	TGTGCCAGCAGCTTCCTCCCTGGACAGGGCCTCGAAGCCGGGGAGCTGTTTTTT
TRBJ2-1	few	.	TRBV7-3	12	CASSSSGAQGFF	TGTGCCAGCAGCTCCTCAGGAGCCCAGGGGTTCTTC
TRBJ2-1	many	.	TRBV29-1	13	CSVRRESYNEQFF	TGCAGCGTTCGGAGGGAATCTTACAATGAGCAGTTCTTC
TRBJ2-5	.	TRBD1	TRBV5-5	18	CASSARDRGLGPKETQYF	TGTGCCAGCAGCGCCCGGGACAGGGGGCTGGGCCCAAAAGAGACCCAGTACTTC
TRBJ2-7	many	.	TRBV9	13	CASSVDPSYEQYF	TGTGCCAGCAGCGTAGATCCCTCCTACGAGCAGTACTTC
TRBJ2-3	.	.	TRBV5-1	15	CASTRTGSVTDTQYF	TGCGCCAGCACGAGGACGGGATCGGTCACAGATACGCAGTATTTT
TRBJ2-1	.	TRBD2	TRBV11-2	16	CASSPYSGRFGNEQFF	TGTGCCAGCAGCCCCTATAGCGGGAGGTTCGGCAATGAGCAGTTCTTC
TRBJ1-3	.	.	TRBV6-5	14	CASSSGSPGNTIYF	TGTGCCAGCAGTTCTGGCTCGCCTGGAAACACCATATATTTT
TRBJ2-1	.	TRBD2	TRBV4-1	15	CASSQVLAGYNEQFF	TGCGCCAGCAGCCAAGTACTAGCGGGCTACAATGAGCAGTTCTTC
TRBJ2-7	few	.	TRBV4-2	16	CASSPGILRPLSEQYF	TGTGCCAGCAGCCCCGGGATCCTAAGGCCCCTCTCGGAGCAGTACTTC
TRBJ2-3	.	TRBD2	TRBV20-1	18	CSARVGGRGTSGEQRQYF	TGCAGTGCTAGAGTTGGGGGAAGGGGAACTAGCGGGGAGCAAAGGCAGTATTTT
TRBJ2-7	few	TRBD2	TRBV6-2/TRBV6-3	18	CASSYHPSGRAEGNEQYF	TGTGCCAGCAGTTACCATCCTAGCGGGAGGGCCGAGGGGAACGAGCAGTACTTC
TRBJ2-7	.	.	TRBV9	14	CASSVGVGSHEQYF	TGTGCCAGCAGCGTAGGGGTAGGGTCCCACGAGCAGTACTTC
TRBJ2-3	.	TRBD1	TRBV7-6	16	CASSLTGTGLTDTQYF	TGTGCCAGCAGCTTGACCGGGACAGGACTCACAGATACGCAGTATTTT
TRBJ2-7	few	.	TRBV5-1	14	CASSFGRGSYEQYF	TGCGCCAGCAGCTTTGGCAGGGGCTCCTACGAGCAGTACTTC
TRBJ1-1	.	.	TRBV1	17	CTSSQDQKTGVNTEAFF	TGCACCAGCAGCCAAGATCAGAAGACAGGGGTGAACACTGAAGCTTTCTTT
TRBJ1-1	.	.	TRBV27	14	CASSPFDPGDEAFF	TGTGCCAGCAGTCCTTTTGATCCGGGAGATGAAGCTTTCTTT
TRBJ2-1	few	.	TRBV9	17	CASSVEWRASSYNEQFF	TGTGCCAGCAGCGTAGAGTGGAGGGCTAGCTCCTACAATGAGCAGTTCTTC
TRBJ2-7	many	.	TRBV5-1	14	CASSLSGPSYEQYF	TGCGCCAGCAGCTTGAGCGGGCCTTCCTACGAGCAGTACTTC
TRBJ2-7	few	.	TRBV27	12	CASRSRLYEQYF	TGTGCCAGCAGGTCCCGATTGTACGAGCAGTACTTC
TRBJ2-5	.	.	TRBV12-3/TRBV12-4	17	CASSLDSGTPVEETQYF	TGTGCCAGCAGTCTCGATTCCGGGACCCCAGTCGAGGAGACCCAGTACTTC
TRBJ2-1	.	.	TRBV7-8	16	CASSLSRQLPHNEQFF	TGTGCCAGCAGCTTAAGTCGCCAGCTACCCCACAATGAGCAGTTCTTC
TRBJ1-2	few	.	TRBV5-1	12	CASRLGNYGYTF	TGCGCCAGCAGGTTAGGGAACTATGGCTACACCTTC
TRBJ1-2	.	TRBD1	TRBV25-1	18	CASSEYDRGEASNYGYTF	TGTGCCAGCAGTGAATATGACAGGGGTGAGGCCAGTAACTATGGCTACACCTTC
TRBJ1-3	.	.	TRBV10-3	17	CAISESVSPGSGNTIYF	TGTGCCATCAGTGAGTCGGTTAGCCCGGGCTCTGGAAACACCATATATTTT
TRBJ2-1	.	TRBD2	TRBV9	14	CASSAYGGRVEQFF	TGTGCCAGCAGCGCATACGGCGGGAGGGTCGAGCAGTTCTTC
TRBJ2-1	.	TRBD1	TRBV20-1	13	CSAREDRGGGQFF	TGCAGTGCTAGAGAGGACAGGGGGGGTGGGCAGTTCTTC
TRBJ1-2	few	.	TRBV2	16	CASSEIRTAANYGYTF	TGTGCCAGCAGTGAAATCCGAACAGCCGCTAACTATGGCTACACCTTC
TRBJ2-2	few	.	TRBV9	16	CASSVGGIRNTGELFF	TGTGCCAGCAGCGTTGGGGGTATCCGGAACACCGGGGAGCTGTTTTTT
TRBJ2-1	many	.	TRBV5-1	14	CASSYLTYYNEQFF	TGCGCCAGCAGCTACTTGACCTATTACAATGAGCAGTTCTTC
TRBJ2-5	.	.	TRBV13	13	CASSGPWEETQYF	TGTGCCAGCAGTGGCCCGTGGGAAGAGACCCAGTACTTC
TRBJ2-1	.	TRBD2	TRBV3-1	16	CASSPYRAGGHNEQFF	TGTGCCAGCAGCCCCTATAGAGCGGGAGGACACAATGAGCAGTTCTTC
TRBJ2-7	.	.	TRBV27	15	CASSPSTSSSYEQYF	TGTGCCAGCAGTCCCTCAACTAGCAGTTCCTACGAGCAGTACTTC
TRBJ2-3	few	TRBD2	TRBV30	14	CAWRLAGGTDTQYF	TGTGCCTGGCGTCTAGCGGGGGGCACAGATACGCAGTATTTT
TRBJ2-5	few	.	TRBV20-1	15	CSARGGSRLQETQYF	TGCAGTGCTAGGGGTGGTAGCCGCCTTCAAGAGACCCAGTACTTC
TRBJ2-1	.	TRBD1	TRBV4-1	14	CASSQPRGLNEQFF	TGCGCCAGCAGCCAACCTAGGGGGCTCAATGAGCAGTTCTTC
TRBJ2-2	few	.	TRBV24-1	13	CATSEKLTGELFF	TGTGCCACCAGTGAAAAACTCACCGGGGAGCTGTTTTTT
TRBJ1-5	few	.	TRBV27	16	CASSLNAGWGNQPQHF	TGTGCCAGCAGTTTAAACGCAGGTTGGGGCAATCAGCCCCAGCATTTT
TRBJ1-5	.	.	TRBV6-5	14	CASSYPARRQPQHF	TGTGCCAGCAGTTACCCGGCACGGCGGCAGCCCCAGCATTTT
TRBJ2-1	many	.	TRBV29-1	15	CSATRMKLAFDEQFF	TGCAGCGCCACACGGATGAAGCTCGCATTCGATGAGCAGTTCTTC
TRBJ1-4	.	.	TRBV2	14	CASSWTAINEKLFF	TGTGCCAGCAGTTGGACCGCGATTAATGAAAAACTGTTTTTT
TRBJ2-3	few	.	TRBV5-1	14	CASSSPSGGDTQYF	TGCGCCAGCAGCTCGCCATCGGGCGGGGATACGCAGTATTTT
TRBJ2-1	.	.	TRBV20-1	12	CTAPVSYNEQFF	TGCACCGCTCCTGTCTCCTACAATGAGCAGTTCTTC
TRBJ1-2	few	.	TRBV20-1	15	CSASLHGDPNYGYTF	TGCAGTGCTTCCCTCCATGGGGACCCTAACTATGGCTACACCTTC
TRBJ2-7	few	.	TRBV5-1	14	CASSYHPESYEQYF	TGCGCCAGCAGCTACCACCCCGAGTCCTACGAGCAGTACTTC
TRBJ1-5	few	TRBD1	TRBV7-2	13	CASSQQGRQPQHF	TGTGCCAGCAGCCAACAGGGGCGGCAGCCCCAGCATTTT
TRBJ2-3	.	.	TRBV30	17	CAWSRGQSASVTDTQYF	TGTGCCTGGAGTCGGGGACAAAGTGCTTCGGTCACAGATACGCAGTATTTT
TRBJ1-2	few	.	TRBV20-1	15	CSARRGGGQGYGYTF	TGCAGTGCCAGAAGGGGCGGGGGGCAGGGCTATGGCTACACCTTC
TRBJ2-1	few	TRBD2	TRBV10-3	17	CAISDLELAAKINEQFF	TGTGCCATCAGTGACCTCGAACTAGCGGCAAAAATCAATGAGCAGTTCTTC
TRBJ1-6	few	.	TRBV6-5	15	CASSYYGGANSPLHF	TGTGCCAGCAGTTACTATGGGGGGGCTAATTCACCCCTCCACTTT
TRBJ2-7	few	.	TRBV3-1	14	CASSQLGGGDEQYF	TGTGCCAGCAGCCAACTGGGAGGGGGTGACGAGCAGTACTTC
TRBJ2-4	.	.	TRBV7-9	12	CASKDNGNIQYF	TGTGCCAGCAAGGACAACGGAAACATTCAGTACTTC
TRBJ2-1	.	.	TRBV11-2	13	CASSASGFNEQFF	TGTGCCAGCAGCGCTTCAGGGTTCAATGAGCAGTTCTTC
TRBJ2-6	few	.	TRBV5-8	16	CASSSGRSSGANVLTF	TGTGCCAGCAGCTCGGGACGAAGCTCTGGGGCCAACGTCCTGACTTTC
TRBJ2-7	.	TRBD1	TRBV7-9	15	CASSPRTGKAYEQYF	TGTGCCAGCAGCCCTCGGACAGGGAAAGCCTACGAGCAGTACTTC
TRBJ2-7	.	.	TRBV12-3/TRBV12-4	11	CASRGRGEQYF	TGTGCCAGCAGGGGTCGGGGGGAGCAGTACTTC